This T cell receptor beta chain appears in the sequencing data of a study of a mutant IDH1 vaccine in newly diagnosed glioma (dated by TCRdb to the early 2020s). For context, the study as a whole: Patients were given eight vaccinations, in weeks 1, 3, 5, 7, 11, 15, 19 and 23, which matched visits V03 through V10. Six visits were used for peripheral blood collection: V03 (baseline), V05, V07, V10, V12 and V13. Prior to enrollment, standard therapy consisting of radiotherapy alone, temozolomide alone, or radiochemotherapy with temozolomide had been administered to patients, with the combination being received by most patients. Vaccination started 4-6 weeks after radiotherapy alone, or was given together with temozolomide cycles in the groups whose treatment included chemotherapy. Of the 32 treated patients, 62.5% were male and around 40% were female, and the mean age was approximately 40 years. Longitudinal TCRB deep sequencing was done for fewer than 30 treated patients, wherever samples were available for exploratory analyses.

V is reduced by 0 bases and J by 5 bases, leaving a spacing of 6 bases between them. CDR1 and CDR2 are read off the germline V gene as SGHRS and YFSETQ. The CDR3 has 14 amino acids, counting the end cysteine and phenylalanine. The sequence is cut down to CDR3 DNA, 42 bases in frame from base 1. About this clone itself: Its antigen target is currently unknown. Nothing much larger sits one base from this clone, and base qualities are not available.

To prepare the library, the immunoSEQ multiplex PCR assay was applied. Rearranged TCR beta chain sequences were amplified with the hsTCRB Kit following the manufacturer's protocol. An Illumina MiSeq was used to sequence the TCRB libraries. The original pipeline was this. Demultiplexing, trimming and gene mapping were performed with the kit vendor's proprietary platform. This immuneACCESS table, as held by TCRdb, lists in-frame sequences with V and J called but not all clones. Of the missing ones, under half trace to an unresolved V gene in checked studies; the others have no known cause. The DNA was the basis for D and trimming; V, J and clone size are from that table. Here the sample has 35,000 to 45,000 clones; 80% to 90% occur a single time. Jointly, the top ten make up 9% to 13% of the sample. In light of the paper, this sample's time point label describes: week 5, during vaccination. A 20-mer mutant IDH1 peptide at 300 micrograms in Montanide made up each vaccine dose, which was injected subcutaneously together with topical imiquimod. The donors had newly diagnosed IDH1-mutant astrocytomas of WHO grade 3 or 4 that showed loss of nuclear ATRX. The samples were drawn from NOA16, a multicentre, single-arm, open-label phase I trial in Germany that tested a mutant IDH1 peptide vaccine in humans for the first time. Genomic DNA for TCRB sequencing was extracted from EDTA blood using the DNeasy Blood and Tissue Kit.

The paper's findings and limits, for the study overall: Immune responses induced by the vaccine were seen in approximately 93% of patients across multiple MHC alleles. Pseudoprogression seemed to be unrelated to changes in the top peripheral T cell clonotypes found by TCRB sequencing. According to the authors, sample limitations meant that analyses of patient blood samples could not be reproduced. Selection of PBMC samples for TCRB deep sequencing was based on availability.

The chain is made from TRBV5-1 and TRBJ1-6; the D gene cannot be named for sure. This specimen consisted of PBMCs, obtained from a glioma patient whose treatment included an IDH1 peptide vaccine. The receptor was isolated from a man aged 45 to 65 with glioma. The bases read TGCGCCAGCAGCTTGGAGGGTAATAATTCACCCCTCCACTTT. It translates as CASSLEGNNSPLHF.